The 26 T cell receptor beta chains listed next were all sequenced from one sample in a study of blood T cell repertoires in COVID-19. TCRdb's table, derived via immunoSEQ multiplex PCR, lists solely in-frame clones and lacks some. This sample has roughly 69,000 clones; roughly 80% occur once, and the top ten carry around 4%. What was sequenced was PBMCs or T cells enriched from blood (not recorded which). All receptors come from a woman aged 35 to 49 with acute COVID-19.

V usage is TRBV10-2 and J usage is TRBJ1-1; the D gene is possibly TRBD1 (6 bases). Trimming removed 8 bases at V and 4 bases at J, with 14 bases between. Germline V gene data show CDR1 as WSHSY and CDR2 as SAAADI. The CDR3 runs to 13 residues. The CDR3 DNA reads as TGCGCCAGCGGAGTTCAGGGGTTCACTGAAGCTTTCTTT. This sequence encodes CASGVQGFTEAFF.

This clone showed up just once. This chain connects TRBV9 to TRBJ2-6; TRBD1 aligns across 7 bases. V gave up 3 bases and J gave up 3 bases; unmatched junction bases: 3. The CDR3 consists of 15 residues. CDR1 is SGDLS and CDR2 is YYNGEE in the germline V gene. DNA for the CDR3: TGTGCCAGCAGCGGAGACAGGGTTGGGGCCAACGTCCTGACTTTC. This codes for CASSGDRVGANVLTF.

This chain links TRBV11-3 with TRBJ1-1; D perhaps matches TRBD1 (5 bases). V was clipped by 4 bases and J by 4 bases, with 10 bases between them. The CDR3 has 13 residues. Germline values: CDR1 SGHNT, CDR2 YENEEA. The CDR3: CASSSRGTTEAFF. CDR3 nucleotide sequence: TGTGCCAGCAGCTCCCGGGGGACCACTGAAGCTTTCTTT.

The chain has TRBV18 and TRBJ2-5; no clear D. The CDR3 sequence is 13 residues long. Trimming pared 3 bases from V and 5 bases from J, leaving 10 bases between. From germline, CDR1 is KGHSH and CDR2 LQKENI. The CDR3 nucleotides read TGTGCCAGCTCACCGAGCCTCGGGGAGACCCAGTACTTC. This codes for CASSPSLGETQYF.

The genes are TRBV7-3 and TRBJ1-1; unclear D gene. The ends were cut back, 2 bases at V and 1 base at J, with 5 bases in the middle. The CDR3 contains 13 residues. Germline loops: CDR1 SGHTA, CDR2 FQGTGA. The CDR3 reads CASSLEANTEAFF. In DNA form, the CDR3 reads TGTGCCAGCAGCTTAGAAGCGAACACTGAAGCTTTCTTT.

This clone appeared a few times. The V and J genes are TRBV28 and TRBJ2-6, with 7 bases aligning to TRBD2. The CDR3 has 18 residues. V was clipped by 6 bases and J by 4 bases; unmatched bases: 15. From germline, CDR1 is MDHEN and CDR2 SYDVKM. CDR3 protein: CASSWPRRGSKGANVLTF. DNA for the CDR3: TGTGCCAGCAGCTGGCCAAGGCGCGGGAGTAAAGGGGCCAACGTCCTGACTTTC.

The chain recombines TRBV12-3 or TRBV12-4 with TRBJ1-1; the D is unclear. The CDR3 loop spans 13 amino acids. V lost 8 bases to trimming and J lost 1 base, with 11 bases between them. Here the CDR3 DNA reads TGTGCCAGCCTCGTGGCACGGAACACTGAAGCTTTCTTT. Amino acid sequence: CASLVARNTEAFF.

The V and J genes are TRBV6-5 and TRBJ2-7, with 9 bases identical to TRBD1. V was pared by 6 bases and J by 1 base, with 4 bases of the junction left unmatched. The CDR3 covers 14 residues. Germline assignment: CDR1 MNHEY and CDR2 SVGAGI. The CDR3 loop is CASRVGQGSYEQYV. The CDR3 DNA reads as TGTGCCAGCAGGGTTGGACAGGGGTCCTACGAGCAGTACGTC.

The chain recombines TRBV7-9 with TRBJ2-1; D is ambiguous. With 2 bases removed from V and 6 bases from J, the gap between germline ends came to 14 bases. This CDR3 is built from 15 residues. Germline-derived CDR1 and CDR2 are SEHNR and FQNEAQ (reference sequence). CDR3 protein: CASSLTTVRGNEQFF. The CDR3 DNA follows: TGTGCCAGCAGCTTAACCACCGTCCGAGGCAATGAGCAGTTCTTC.

The chain carries TRBV9 and TRBJ1-2; D might be TRBD1 (6 bases). The CDR3 loop spans 13 amino acids. With 3 bases removed from V and 1 base from J, the gap between germline ends came to 7 bases. The germline CDR1 and CDR2 sequences are SGDLS and YYNGEE. The CDR3 sequence is CASSGTVNYGYTF. Written as DNA, the CDR3 is TGTGCCAGCAGCGGGACAGTTAACTATGGCTACACCTTC.

The V and J genes are TRBV7-6 and TRBJ2-7; 9 bases align to TRBD2. V shed 0 bases, J shed 4 bases, and the junction held 16 bases outside the gene matches. Germline lookup yields CDR1 SGHVS and CDR2 FNYEAQ. This CDR3 region has 19 residues. The CDR3 DNA reads TGTGCCAGCAGCTTAGCAGAGCCCGTTGGCGGGAGGGCCGTATACGAGCAGTACTTC. It yields the protein CASSLAEPVGGRAVYEQYF.

The chain has TRBV6-5 and TRBJ1-4; tentative D call: TRBD1 (5 bases). Germline CDR1 MNHEY, CDR2 SVGAGI. Trimming pared 6 bases from V and 11 bases from J, leaving 13 bases between. The CDR3 sequence is 12 residues long. The CDR3 DNA reads as TGTGCCAGCAGCCAAGGGACTCCGAAACTGTTTTTT. Encoded protein: CASSQGTPKLFF.

CDR3 DNA sequence: TGTGCCAGCAGCTTAGATAATGTTCCCGGGGAGCTGTTTTTT. It specifies CASSLDNVPGELFF. V gene TRBV11-3 combines with J gene TRBJ2-2; no clear D. The CDR3 has 14 residues. The ends were cut back, 0 bases at V and 6 bases at J, with 8 bases in the middle. Germline V gives CDR1 SGHNT, CDR2 YENEEA.

The chain carries TRBV28 and TRBJ2-7; TRBD2 might be the D (6 bases). The germline V gene has CDR1 MDHEN and CDR2 SYDVKM. This CDR3 has 14 residues. V lost 2 bases, J lost 6 bases, and 14 bases lay in between. CDR3 loop: CASSLRRGFAEQYF. Written as DNA, the CDR3 is TGTGCCAGCAGTTTAAGGCGGGGCTTCGCCGAGCAGTACTTC.

The chain links TRBV7-9 to TRBJ1-2; 8 nucleotides agree with TRBD1. Trimming cost V 4 bases and J 7 bases; bases outside gene matches: 11. Germline V gene data show CDR1 as SEHNR and CDR2 as FQNEAQ (reference sequence). This CDR3 has 15 amino acids. The CDR3 bases are TGTGCCAGCAGCTCGGACAGGGACTGGTTTCGTGGCTACACCTTC. Its protein product is CASSSDRDWFRGYTF.

The chain carries TRBV6-5 and TRBJ2-1, with 7 bases lining up with TRBD2. The germline V gene has CDR1 MNHEY and CDR2 SVGAGI. J gave up 8 bases and V 7 bases, and 14 bases lay outside the gene matches. CDR3 length: 15 residues. The CDR3 sequence: CASTLSGGIGDEQFF. CDR3 coding DNA: TGTGCCAGCACCCTCTCCGGGGGGATAGGGGATGAGCAGTTCTTC.

In its sample, this clone is medium-sized. The chain combines TRBV6-1 with TRBJ2-3; 14 positions match TRBD2. The junction had 1 base not matched to a gene; V was cut back by 2 bases and J by 6 bases. The CDR3 sequence is 15 residues long. Germline lookup yields CDR1 MNHNS and CDR2 SASEGT. The CDR3 DNA reads as TGTGCCAGCAGTGAAAGACTAGCGGGAGGGGATACGCAGTATTTT. Its translation: CASSERLAGGDTQYF.

The chain combines TRBV27 with TRBJ1-2; TRBD1 matches at 11 bases. The CDR3 length is 15 residues. Germline V gene sequence: CDR1 MNHEY, CDR2 SMNVEV (reference sequence). V was pared by 5 bases and J by 2 bases, with 4 bases of the junction left unmatched. CDR3 nucleotide sequence: TGTGCCAGCAGTAGCCGGGACAGGGGGAACTATGGCTACACCTTC. This codes for CASSSRDRGNYGYTF.

This chain uses TRBV18 with TRBJ1-6; D might be TRBD1 (5 bases). There are 14 residues in the CDR3. Germline CDR1 reads KGHSH; CDR2 reads LQKENI. Trimming shortened V by 1 base and J by 8 bases, and 9 bases separated the two germline ends. Written as DNA, the CDR3 is TGTGCCAGCTCACCACAGGGAGGGGATTCACCCCTCCACTTT. This sequence encodes CASSPQGGDSPLHF. Supplemented by reference TRBV18 and TRBJ1-6, the full variable domain reads NAGVMQNPRHLVRRRGQEARLRCSPMKGHSHVYWYRQLPEEGLKFMVYLQKENIIDESGMPKERFSAEFPKEGPSILRIQQVVRGDSAAYFCASSPQGGDSPLHFGNGTRLTVT.

This clone was counted a few times. The chain employs TRBV2 and TRBJ1-3; D gene unclear. V was cut by 8 bases and J by 0 bases, with 11 bases left in between. Germline lookup yields CDR1 SNHLY and CDR2 FYNNEI. The CDR3 is 14 residues long. CDR3 sequence (DNA): TGTGCCAGCGAACCCTCAGACTCTGGAAACACCATATATTTT. The encoded protein is CASEPSDSGNTIYF.

This rearrangement joins TRBV18 to TRBJ2-7, with TRBD1 identical over 9 bases. V shed 3 bases and J 5 bases; nucleotides not matched to a gene: 11. The CDR3 runs 16 residues. Germline loops: CDR1 KGHSH, CDR2 LQKENI. The CDR3 region has the DNA TGTGCCAGCTCACCCTCCGTGGGACAGGGTACAAACGAGCAGTACTTC. This encodes CASSPSVGQGTNEQYF. The full variable domain, with the rest looked up from reference TRBV18 and TRBJ2-7, is NAGVMQNPRHLVRRRGQEARLRCSPMKGHSHVYWYRQLPEEGLKFMVYLQKENIIDESGMPKERFSAEFPKEGPSILRIQQVVRGDSAAYFCASSPSVGQGTNEQYFGPGTRLTVT.

Ten or more counts support this clone. V gene TRBV11-2 combines with J gene TRBJ2-1; TRBD2 agrees at 10 bases. The germline V gene encodes CDR1 SGHAT and CDR2 FQNNGV. V shed 5 bases, J shed 4 bases, and the junction held 11 bases outside the gene matches. This CDR3 has 17 residues. The chain's CDR3 is CASSQEASGGYYNEQFF. In DNA, the CDR3 is TGTGCCAGCAGCCAAGAGGCTAGCGGGGGATATTACAATGAGCAGTTCTTC.

In its sample, this clone was seen once. The rearrangement uses TRBV10-3 and TRBJ1-5; TRBD1 aligns across 9 bases. Germline trimming cut 2 bases from V and 6 bases from J; bases unmatched to any gene: 2. Germline CDR1 and CDR2: ENHRY and SYGVKD. This CDR3 contains 14 residues. The CDR3 bases are TGTGCCATCAGTGAGGGGACAGGGATTCAGCCCCAGCATTTT. It encodes CAISEGTGIQPQHF.

The table lists this clone with a few counts. The V call is TRBV28, the J call TRBJ1-5; D is ambiguous. The CDR3 has 12 amino acids. V dropped 11 bases and J dropped 3 bases, with 11 bases sitting between them. CDR1 is MDHEN and CDR2 is SYDVKM in the germline V gene. The CDR3 sequence is CAVAWANQPQHF. CDR3 in DNA: TGTGCCGTCGCCTGGGCCAATCAGCCCCAGCATTTT.

This clone was counted once. The CDR3 protein is CASSQKASSRHEQYF. As DNA, the CDR3 is TGCGCCAGCAGTCAAAAAGCCTCAAGTCGCCACGAGCAGTACTTC. The J gene is TRBJ2-7, the V gene TRBV23-1; no clear D. TRBV23-1 is an open reading frame, and its role is uncertain. Trimming cost V 2 bases and J 5 bases, with 16 bases left between them. The CDR3 runs 15 residues.

This clone was detected a few times. The chain has TRBV10-3 and TRBJ1-5; 9 positions match TRBD1. Trimming removed 2 bases from V and 6 bases from J; junction bases left unmatched: 8. The germline V gene encodes CDR1 ENHRY and CDR2 SYGVKD. This CDR3 region has 16 residues. The CDR3 coding sequence is TGTGCCATCAGTGAGGCGACAGGGGGGGGGAGTCAGCCCCAGCATTTT. Residues: CAISEATGGGSQPQHF.